This TCR beta chain was documented in a study of blood T cells in healthy people across ages. Each of the donors had 9 to 10 milliliters of peripheral blood drawn into EDTA-treated Vacutainer tubes. Study outcomes and limitations: With naive T cell percentage, TCR beta diversity showed a strong correlation. A roughly linear age-dependent decrease characterized TCR beta diversity per million T cells.

The CDR3 has 14 amino acids. Trimming cost V 5 bases and J 7 bases, with 15 bases left between them. A second PCR, run for roughly 7 to 12 cycles, used a sample-barcoded 5' primer plus a J-beta primer mix. A 12-random-nucleotide template-switch adaptor tagged each cDNA molecule. From the 5' RACE reads, TCRdb called clonotypes with MiXCR, one entry per CDR3 protein. The profile shows just over 800,000 distinct CDR3 sequences, under 80% of them singletons. About this clonotype itself: As yet, its antigen is unknown.

Sequencing was performed on blood. This sequence joins TRBV12-3 or TRBV12-4 and TRBJ1-5, with D possibly being TRBD1 (6 bases). This clonotype was obtained from a man younger than 40 in good health. The CDR3: CASSAGQVRQPQHF. Written as DNA, the CDR3 is TGTGCCAGCAGTGCGGGACAAGTACGACAGCCCCAGCATTTT.